One and the same sample provided the 21 T cell receptor beta chains below, sequenced in a study of blood T cell repertoires in COVID-19 (dated by TCRdb to between 2020 and 2021). Libraries were made using the immunoSEQ multiplex PCR assay. TCRdb retrieved this table from immuneACCESS and kept in-frame rearrangements only. Not all clones are present; in checked studies, unresolved V genes account for under half, and no reason is known for the remainder. The sample contains 210,000 or so clones, 80% to 85% of them found a single time. The ten largest account for 20% of the sample. Sequencing used peripheral blood. The receptors originated from a human donor in a cohort sampled during active COVID-19.

The V and J genes are TRBV7-8 and TRBJ2-1; 9 bases align to TRBD2. V shed 5 bases, J shed 4 bases, and the junction held 6 bases outside the gene matches. CDR3 size: 15 residues. Germline-derived CDR1 and CDR2 are SGHVS and FQNEAQ. CDR3 loop: CASSISGGGYNEQFF. In DNA form, the CDR3 reads TGTGCCAGCAGCATTAGCGGGGGCGGATACAATGAGCAGTTCTTC.

Remarks on this clone: This may be a read error, as it is one base from a much larger clone. The chain recombines TRBV27 with TRBJ2-2, with D uncertain. This CDR3 contains 12 residues. Trimming removed 5 bases at V and 4 bases at J, with 5 bases between. The germline gives CDR1 MNHEY, CDR2 SMNVEV (reference sequence). The CDR3 region is CASSPSTGELFF. CDR3 nucleotides: TGTGCCAGCAGTCCCTCCACCGGGGAGCTGTTTTTT.

The gene calls are TRBV20-1 and TRBJ1-1; possible D gene TRBD1, 6 bases. V was cut by 3 bases and J by 0 bases, with 14 bases left in between. The CDR3 totals 15 residues. In germline, CDR1 is DFQATT, CDR2 SNEGSKA (reference sequence). CDR3 in DNA: TGCAGTGCTAGTAGCAGGGGCTTGGTGAACACTGAAGCTTTCTTT. As protein: CSASSRGLVNTEAFF.

CDR3 sequence reads: CASSESAQSRYTF. The CDR3 coding sequence is TGTGCCAGCAGCGAATCGGCCCAGTCGAGGTACACCTTC. The J gene is TRBJ1-2, the V gene TRBV14; no clear D. There are 13 residues in the CDR3. V lost 5 bases and J 11 bases, leaving 18 bases between the germline ends. Germline CDR1 reads SGHDN; CDR2 reads FVKESK. Based on the CDR3 plus reference TRBV14 and TRBJ1-2, the full variable domain is EAGVTQFPSHSVIEKGQTVTLRCDPISGHDNLYWYRRVMGKEIKFLLHFVKESKQDESGMPNNRFLAERTGGTYSTLKVQPAELEDSGVYFCASSESAQSRYTFGSGTRLTVV.

This clone was observed once. The chain uses TRBV2 and TRBJ2-1; possibly TRBD2 for D (5 bases). Trimming pared 10 bases from V and 4 bases from J, leaving 8 bases between. This CDR3 comprises 11 residues. The germline CDR1 and CDR2 sequences are SNHLY and FYNNEI. The chain's CDR3 is CATEEYNEQFF. The CDR3 DNA reads TGTGCCACGGAGGAGTACAATGAGCAGTTCTTC.

This rearrangement joins TRBV20-1 to TRBJ1-2; D call uncertain. Germline V gene lookup returns CDR1 DFQATT and CDR2 SNEGSKA (reference sequence). The CDR3 covers 10 residues. V lost 6 bases and J 3 bases, leaving 5 bases between the germline ends. CDR3 protein: CSALDYGYTF. CDR3 bases: TGCAGTGCACTAGACTATGGCTACACCTTC.

This rearrangement joins TRBV19 to TRBJ1-2, with 12 bases matching TRBD1. V shed 5 bases, J shed 6 bases, and the junction held 7 bases outside the gene matches. CDR3 length: 15 residues. CDR1 and CDR2 (germline): LNHDA, SQIVND (reference sequence). CDR3 residues: CASSDRGQGADGYTF. For the CDR3, the DNA is TGTGCCAGTAGTGATCGGGGACAGGGGGCGGATGGCTACACCTTC.

The gene calls are TRBV29-1 and TRBJ1-5, with 7 bases identical to TRBD1. There are 13 residues in the CDR3. V was clipped by 7 bases and J by 3 bases; unmatched bases: 6. Germline V lookup: CDR1 SQVTM, CDR2 ANQGSEA. The CDR3 loop is CSGQTGINQPQHF. In DNA form, the CDR3 reads TGCAGCGGCCAGACAGGGATCAATCAGCCCCAGCATTTT.

The count of this clone is one. This chain links TRBV18 with TRBJ2-1; 8 bases agree with TRBD2. Trimming cost V 3 bases and J 1 base; bases outside gene matches: 8. The CDR3 is made up of 17 amino acids. Germline V gene lookup returns CDR1 KGHSH and CDR2 LQKENI. This CDR3 is CASSPSGGPESYNEQFF. The CDR3 DNA reads as TGTGCCAGCTCACCTTCGGGAGGGCCGGAGTCCTACAATGAGCAGTTCTTC.

This clone has a single count. The gene calls are TRBV5-1 and TRBJ1-1, with 7 nucleotides matching TRBD1. The CDR3 has 14 amino acids. CDR1 and CDR2 (germline): SGHRS, YFSETQ. Unmatched junction bases numbered 5, after V lost 2 bases and J lost 4 bases. The CDR3 loop is CASSLNQGGTEAFF. CDR3 DNA sequence: TGCGCCAGCAGCTTAAACCAGGGGGGCACTGAAGCTTTCTTT.

The CDR3 DNA follows: TGTGCCAGCAGTTCTCAGGGGTATGGCTACACCTTC. Translation gives CASSSQGYGYTF. The chain has TRBV6-2 or TRBV6-3 and TRBJ1-2; maybe TRBD1 (6 bases). There are 12 residues in the CDR3. Germline loops: CDR1 MNHEY, CDR2 SVGEGT. With 4 bases removed from V and 5 bases from J, the gap between germline ends came to 8 bases.

The chain recombines TRBV5-5 with TRBJ1-1; 7 bases are a match to TRBD1. Germline loops: CDR1 SGHKS, CDR2 YYEKEE (reference sequence). The CDR3 is 14 amino acids. V was clipped by 4 bases and J by 3 bases; unmatched bases: 6. The CDR3 DNA sequence: TGTGCCAGCAGCCTGGGACAGACATACACTGAAGCTTTCTTT. This gives the protein CASSLGQTYTEAFF.

This sequence joins TRBV5-1 and TRBJ1-4; D remains ambiguous. The germline CDR1 and CDR2 sequences are SGHRS and YFSETQ. V gave up 2 bases and J gave up 4 bases, with 6 bases separating them. This CDR3 comprises 13 residues. The CDR3 here is CASSFSFNEKLFF. CDR3 nucleotide sequence: TGCGCCAGCAGCTTTTCCTTTAATGAAAAACTGTTTTTT. Full variable domain (outside the CDR3, taken from reference TRBV5-1 and TRBJ1-4): KAGVTQTPRYLIKTRGQQVTLSCSPISGHRSVSWYQQTPGQGLQFLFEYFSETQRNKGNFPGRFSGRQFSNSRSEMNVSTLELGDSALYLCASSFSFNEKLFFGSGTQLSVL.

This rearrangement joins TRBV28 to TRBJ2-1; 7 bases line up with TRBD1. The CDR3 extends over 12 amino acids. With 5 bases clipped from V and 7 bases from J, the junction kept 2 bases outside the gene matches. The germline CDR1 and CDR2 sequences are MDHEN and SYDVKM. CDR3 loop: CASSQGENEQFF. In DNA form, the CDR3 reads TGTGCCAGCAGTCAGGGGGAGAATGAGCAGTTCTTC. Looking up the rest from reference TRBV28 and TRBJ2-1 gives the full variable domain: DVKVTQSSRYLVKRTGEKVFLECVQDMDHENMFWYRQDPGLGLRLIYFSYDVKMKEKGDIPEGYSVSREKKERFSLILESASTNQTSMYLCASSQGENEQFFGPGTRLTVL.

The chain combines TRBV21-1 with TRBJ2-5; the table names TRBD1, a call not compared with the DNA. TRBV21-1 is reported as a pseudogene. The CDR3 totals 14 residues. The CDR3 bases are TGTGCCAGCAGTCTTCTAGGGGGCGTCGAGACCCAGTACTTC. Residues: CASSLLGGVETQYF.

The rearrangement joins TRBV5-4 to TRBJ2-6; a possible D gene is TRBD1 (5 bases). The CDR3 has 17 residues. Germline CDR1 reads SGHNT; CDR2 reads YYREEE (reference sequence). V was cut by 0 bases and J by 0 bases, with 10 bases left in between. The CDR3 DNA follows: TGTGCCAGCAGCTTGGGTGGCAGGGTCTCTGGGGCCAACGTCCTGACTTTC. Translated: CASSLGGRVSGANVLTF.

J is TRBJ1-2 and V is TRBV6-5; 7 bases are a match to TRBD1. This CDR3 is built from 15 residues. With 6 bases clipped from V and 7 bases from J, the junction kept 14 bases outside the gene matches. Germline V gives CDR1 MNHEY, CDR2 SVGAGI. The CDR3 DNA reads TGTGCCAGCAGACTTACCGACAGGGCCTTACGTGGCTACACCTTC. Encoded protein: CASRLTDRALRGYTF.

V usage is TRBV7-2 and J usage is TRBJ2-7, with a tentative D call TRBD2 (7 bases). The V gene's germline CDR1 is SGHTA and CDR2 FQGNSA. The germline V and J ends were trimmed by 3 bases and 3 bases, with 9 bases remaining between them. The CDR3 totals 13 residues. As DNA, the CDR3 is TGTGCCAGCAGCTTCGGGGGGCTCTACGAGCAGTACTTC. Residues: CASSFGGLYEQYF.

J is TRBJ2-2 and V is TRBV30, with D possibly TRBD1 on 7 matching bases. V lost 8 bases, J lost 7 bases, and 14 bases lay in between. The germline V gene encodes CDR1 GTSNPN and CDR2 SVGIG (reference sequence). CDR3 length equals 12 residues. CDR3 sequence reads: CAISRGDGELFF. DNA for the CDR3: TGTGCCATAAGCAGGGGGGACGGGGAGCTGTTTTTT.

This clone has a handful of counts. The J gene is TRBJ1-6, the V gene TRBV23-1; 9 bases are a match to TRBD1. TRBV23-1 is assigned to the ORF class and has an uncertain function. With 6 bases clipped from V and 10 bases from J, the junction kept 13 bases outside the gene matches. This CDR3 comprises 16 residues. The CDR3 protein is CASSRQGTGQQSPLHF. DNA of the CDR3: TGCGCCAGCAGCCGGCAGGGGACAGGGCAACAGTCACCCCTCCACTTT.

The rearrangement links TRBV2 to TRBJ1-5; perhaps TRBD1 as D (5 bases). CDR1 and CDR2 (germline): SNHLY, FYNNEI. V gave up 6 bases and J gave up 6 bases, with 21 bases separating them. The CDR3 has 16 residues. The CDR3 loop reads CASSGGWLGIRQPQHF. For the CDR3, the DNA is TGTGCCAGCAGCGGGGGGTGGTTGGGGATCCGTCAGCCCCAGCATTTT.